The 9 T cell receptor beta chains in this list originate from one sample, sequenced in a study of T cell repertoires in cytomegalovirus infection. TCRdb reanalysed the reads using MiXCR and keeps one entry per CDR3 protein. This sample carries about 300,000 distinct CDR3 sequences, 8% to 10% of them seen once, and the ten largest clones take around 2.6%. The sample comprised PBMCs. Receptors were obtained from a human donor in good health (CMV status not recorded). Some clones in this sample may be carry-over from other donors' samples.

This clonotype was counted between two and nine times. The chain is built from TRBV6-5 and TRBJ2-5, with D possibly TRBD1 on 7 matching bases. The V gene lost 2 bases and the J gene lost 3 bases, with 16 bases spanning the gap. CDR1 and CDR2 (germline): MNHEY, SVGAGI. The CDR3 covers 16 residues. Here the CDR3 DNA reads TGTGCCAGCAGTTACCCACGACAGGGAGGTGAAGAGACCCAGTACTTC. Translation: CASSYPRQGGEETQYF.

This clonotype was seen ten or more times. The rearrangement uses TRBV20-1 and TRBJ2-1; D not certain. The CDR3 is made up of 13 amino acids. V lost 1 base, J lost 7 bases, and 11 bases lay in between. Germline CDR1 is DFQATT and CDR2 is SNEGSKA (reference sequence). CDR3 residues: CSARVRPTNEQFF. CDR3 DNA: TGCAGTGCTAGAGTTCGCCCTACAAATGAGCAGTTCTTC.

This clonotype was seen many times. The CDR3 DNA reads as TGTGCCAGCGGGGGGTCAAAGGGCAGACCCTACAATGAGCAGTTCTTC. It encodes CASGGSKGRPYNEQFF. This rearrangement joins TRBV28 to TRBJ2-1; the D gene is possibly TRBD2 (6 bases). V lost 8 bases to trimming and J lost 2 bases, with 19 bases between them. The CDR3 runs to 16 residues. From germline, CDR1 is MDHEN and CDR2 SYDVKM. Using reference TRBV28 and TRBJ2-1 for the parts outside the CDR3, the full variable domain is DVKVTQSSRYLVKRTGEKVFLECVQDMDHENMFWYRQDPGLGLRLIYFSYDVKMKEKGDIPEGYSVSREKKERFSLILESASTNQTSMYLCASGGSKGRPYNEQFFGPGTRLTVL.

The table lists this clonotype with many counts. The chain employs TRBV12-3 or TRBV12-4 and TRBJ2-2; D is uncertain. V was pared by 6 bases and J by 5 bases, with 7 bases between. CDR3 length equals 12 residues. CDR3: CASSFVTGELFF. CDR3 sequence (DNA): TGTGCCAGCAGCTTTGTTACCGGGGAGCTGTTTTTT.

At least ten counts were recorded for this clonotype. The rearrangement joins TRBV20-1 to TRBJ2-3, with TRBD2 identical over 10 bases. This CDR3 contains 14 residues. CDR1 and CDR2 (germline): DFQATT, SNEGSKA (reference sequence). V was clipped by 1 base and J by 7 bases; unmatched bases: 5. In DNA, the CDR3 is TGCAGTGCTAGAGTCAGCGGGGGGGCATATACGCAGTATTTT. Translation gives CSARVSGGAYTQYF.

This clonotype was seen a few times. V gene TRBV10-3 combines with J gene TRBJ1-5; D possibly corresponds to TRBD1 (6 bases). Trimming cost V 4 bases and J 7 bases, with 11 bases left between them. The germline CDR1 and CDR2 sequences are ENHRY and SYGVKD. The CDR3 is made up of 13 amino acids. The CDR3 DNA sequence: TGTGCCATCAGTGTGGACAGTCTGCAGCCCCAGCATTTT. This translates into CAISVDSLQPQHF.

In its sample, this clonotype was seen many times. This chain connects TRBV7-2 to TRBJ2-1; D is unclear. CDR1 and CDR2 from the germline V gene are SGHTA and FQGNSA. Trimming pared 5 bases from V and 15 bases from J, leaving 14 bases between. There are 11 residues in the CDR3. CDR3 residues: CASSLRWQWFF. The CDR3 DNA sequence: TGTGCCAGCAGCCTTAGATGGCAGTGGTTCTTC.

This clonotype was recorded at least ten times. The J gene is TRBJ2-3, the V gene TRBV11-2, with a possible D match to TRBD1 (6 bases). The CDR3 is 17 amino acids. Trimming removed 5 bases at V and 2 bases at J, with 20 bases between. Germline loops: CDR1 SGHAT, CDR2 FQNNGV. CDR3 residues: CASSTKGQRLNTDTQYF. The CDR3 DNA reads TGTGCCAGCAGCACAAAAGGACAGAGACTTAACACAGATACGCAGTATTTT.

As concerns this clonotype: A read error may be the cause here, since a much bigger clone is one base away. The rearrangement joins TRBV20-1 to TRBJ1-2, with 11 nucleotides matching TRBD1. This CDR3 comprises 17 residues. The germline V gene has CDR1 DFQATT and CDR2 SNEGSKA (reference sequence). CDR3 protein: CSARDPDRGPANYGYNF. CDR3 in DNA: TGCAGTGCTAGAGATCCGGACAGGGGGCCTGCTAACTATGGCTACAACTTC.